A selection of T cell receptor beta chains follows, all from one sample in a study of T-cell reconstitution after alpha-beta-depleted transplantation in children. TCRdb re-called the PCR reads through MiXCR, storing one row per CDR3 protein. The profile shows 450,000 to 600,000 distinct CDR3 sequences, around 19% of them singletons. The sequencing here drew on PBMCs from the stem cell graft donor, taken from the stem cell graft. The receptors stem from a human donor who donated a stem cell graft to a child with acute lymphoblastic leukemia. Both conserved end residues are part of each CDR3.

V | CDR3
TRBV5-1 | CASSLGYRGYNEKLFF
TRBV24-1 | CASGGWSNYGYTF
TRBV7-6 | CASSLDGIVEQYF
TRBV5-1 | CASSLAGPYTF
TRBV15 | CATSRVGDTQYF
TRBV7-8 | CASSLARAFSNQPQHF
TRBV20-1 | CSAREGTSGLETQYF
TRBV6-1 | CASSGGNSNQPQHF
TRBV20-1 | CSVRVGQNYNSPLHF
TRBV21-1 | CASSNGQGENYGYTF
TRBV7-7 | CASSRYRTGEGTYEQYF
TRBV7-3 | CASSHYHEDRGYTF
TRBV29-1 | CSAGSAGGGYTF
TRBV14 | CASSQRQGTYNEQFF
TRBV20-1 | CSGATTGNTEAFF
TRBV28 | CASSLWHRRMRTSGYEQYF
TRBV20-1 | CSARPGVVFGREAYNEQFF
TRBV5-1 | CASGGPAYNEQFF
TRBV6-2/TRBV6-3 | CASSYLAGTTSGANVLTF
TRBV5-5 | CASNIGGASSGNTIYF
TRBV5-1 | CASSLKGLGALNTEAFF
TRBV5-1 | CASSFNREQQFF
TRBV27 | CASSLGARLEAFF
TRBV29-1 | CSVGASRNSNQPQHF
TRBV9 | CASSRGSYGYTF
TRBV5-4 | CASSLDGTGIGEQFF
TRBV4-1 | CASSQADRDGNEQFF
TRBV7-9 | CASSPGPLYGYTF
TRBV5-4 | CASSLAGGPREQFF
TRBV19 | CASTNSIGTSGRAGEQFF
TRBV7-6 | CASSLVRAAGTGGLNEQFF
TRBV27 | CASSPRTSPHEQYF
TRBV9 | CASSITGTGAFRAF
TRBV5-8 | CASSPGQGIAKNIQYF
TRBV10-3 | CAISAPGTPSQETQYF